These 7 T cell receptor beta chains share one sample of origin, sequenced in a study of blood T cells in healthy people across ages. A J-beta primer mix and a sample-barcoded 5' primer were used in a second PCR of roughly 6 to 11 cycles. Using its own MiXCR run on the 5' RACE reads, TCRdb lists one record per CDR3 protein. The data hold about 1.1 million distinct CDR3 sequences, with around two fifths observed a single time. The sample consisted of blood. These receptor sequences come from a man aged 18 to 29 in good health.

CDR3 residues: CASSQERAAFGNTIYF. The CDR3 bases are TGCGCCAGCAGCCAAGAACGAGCAGCCTTTGGAAACACCATATATTTT. The V and J genes are TRBV4-3 and TRBJ1-3; D ambiguous. V was shortened by 0 bases and J by 3 bases, with 12 bases between the two germline ends. CDR1 is LGHNA, CDR2 YSLEER, per germline. The CDR3 spans 16 residues.

This chain joins TRBV28 and TRBJ1-2; D gene uncertain. With 1 base removed from V and 6 bases from J, the gap between germline ends came to 12 bases. CDR3 length: 14 residues. Germline-derived CDR1 and CDR2 are MDHEN and SYDVKM. The CDR3 reads CASSLFGRADGYTF. The CDR3 DNA reads TGTGCCAGCAGTTTATTTGGTCGAGCGGATGGCTACACCTTC.

This clonotype was detected only a few times. The genes are TRBV20-1 and TRBJ1-1; 8 positions match TRBD1. After removal of 2 bases from V and 1 base from J, the junction contained 6 bases not matched to a gene. Germline V gene sequence: CDR1 DFQATT, CDR2 SNEGSKA (reference sequence). The CDR3 has 15 residues. The CDR3 reads CSARRAGGRNTEAFF. CDR3 nucleotides: TGCAGTGCTAGAAGAGCAGGGGGCAGGAACACTGAAGCTTTCTTT.

This clonotype has ten or more counts. V is TRBV7-8 and J is TRBJ1-6; TRBD1 matches at 7 bases. The germline V gene encodes CDR1 SGHVS and CDR2 FQNEAQ. The CDR3 length is 17 residues. V dropped 5 bases and J dropped 0; count of bases not matched to a gene: 7. This CDR3 reads CASSKGQRSSYNSPLHF. The CDR3 nucleotides are TGTGCCAGCAGCAAGGGACAGCGGAGCTCCTATAATTCACCCCTCCACTTT.

This clonotype was seen a handful of times. The chain couples TRBV6-4 to TRBJ2-3; no firm D call. Trimming shortened V by 2 bases and J by 0 bases, and 9 bases separated the two germline ends. This CDR3 spans 15 amino acids. Germline V gene lookup returns CDR1 MRHNA and CDR2 SNTAGT. The CDR3 DNA follows: TGTGCCAGCAGTGACGACTGGGCTAGCACAGATACGCAGTATTTT. It encodes CASSDDWASTDTQYF.

The chain is built from TRBV24-1 and TRBJ2-7, with a tentative D call TRBD2 (6 bases). The J call may be wrong; the DNA end is better matched by TRBJ2-5. Germline V gene data show CDR1 as KGHDR and CDR2 as SFDVKD. This CDR3 is 18 amino acids long. The CDR3 DNA follows: TGTGCCACCAGTGATTTAGAAGGGGACTTCGGACGAAGAGAGACCCAGTACTTC. Protein sequence: CATSDLEGDFGRRETQYF.

This clonotype was seen only a few times. The rearrangement links TRBV11-2 to TRBJ2-1, with TRBD2 matching 8 bases. Trimming took 4 bases from V and 2 from J; bases not matched to a gene: 10. CDR3 size: 17 residues. Germline V CDR1 and CDR2: SGHAT, FQNNGV. For the CDR3, the DNA is TGTGCCAGCAGCTCGCTTCGGGCGGGGGGTACCTACAATGAGCAGTTCTTC. As protein: CASSSLRAGGTYNEQFF.